A selection of T cell receptor beta chains follows, all from one sample in a study of CD8 T cells in ankylosing spondylitis. TCRdb reanalysed the 5' RACE reads using MiXCR and keeps one entry per CDR3 protein. Among around 340,000 distinct CDR3 sequences listed, 14% to 15% were seen once. Sequencing used blood, either unsorted or a sorted T cell fraction (not recorded which). These TCRs come from a male donor with ankylosing spondylitis or in good health (not recorded which). The CDR3 runs from the conserved cysteine through the conserved F or W. A D gene is named only where the DNA matches it firmly. Clone sizes are given selectively: once, few, many, or a class where the clone is expanded.

j_call: TRBJ2-7; clone_size: once; d_call: TRBD1; v_call: TRBV4-2; cdr3_nt: TGTGCCAGCAGCCTACGAGCCTCGGGACAGGGGACATACGAGCAGTACTTC; cdr3_aa: CASSLRASGQGTYEQYF
j_call: TRBJ2-5; clone_size: -; d_call: TRBD1; v_call: TRBV15; cdr3_nt: TGTGCCACCAGCAGGCCAGGCAGGGGGTTTCAAGAGACCCAGTACTTC; cdr3_aa: CATSRPGRGFQETQYF
j_call: TRBJ2-1; clone_size: -; d_call: TRBD1; v_call: TRBV5-1; cdr3_nt: TGCGCCAGCAGCTTGGAGGGACAGGCCAGTAATGAGCAGTTCTTC; cdr3_aa: CASSLEGQASNEQFF
j_call: TRBJ2-7; clone_size: few; d_call: TRBD2; v_call: TRBV12-3/TRBV12-4; cdr3_nt: TGTGCCAGCAGTTACGGGGGGGGCGAGCAGTACTTC; cdr3_aa: CASSYGGGEQYF
j_call: TRBJ2-3; clone_size: many; d_call: TRBD2; v_call: TRBV20-1; cdr3_nt: TGCAGTGCCCACCAGGGACTAGCGTGGACAGATACGCAGTATTTT; cdr3_aa: CSAHQGLAWTDTQYF
j_call: TRBJ1-1; clone_size: few; d_call: -; v_call: TRBV7-2; cdr3_nt: TGTGCCAGCAGCCCGGTCGGGGGCCGTGAAGCTTTCTTT; cdr3_aa: CASSPVGGREAFF
j_call: TRBJ2-1; clone_size: few; d_call: -; v_call: TRBV5-1; cdr3_nt: TGCGCCAGCAGCTTGGCCAGGCAGGGAGCCTACAATGAGCAGTTCTTC; cdr3_aa: CASSLARQGAYNEQFF
j_call: TRBJ2-4; clone_size: many; d_call: -; v_call: TRBV20-1; cdr3_nt: TGCAGTGCCGTGGGGTGGGGAAATGGGGCCAAAAACATTCAGTACTTC; cdr3_aa: CSAVGWGNGAKNIQYF
j_call: TRBJ2-1; clone_size: -; d_call: TRBD1; v_call: TRBV5-1; cdr3_nt: TGCGCCAGCAGCTTGGTGGACAGGGGGGGTAATGAGCAGTTCTTC; cdr3_aa: CASSLVDRGGNEQFF
j_call: TRBJ1-5; clone_size: many; d_call: -; v_call: TRBV12-3/TRBV12-4; cdr3_nt: TGTGCCAGTTCGACAATGCTTGATCAGCCCCAGCATTTT; cdr3_aa: CASSTMLDQPQHF
j_call: TRBJ2-1; clone_size: -; d_call: TRBD2; v_call: TRBV12-3/TRBV12-4; cdr3_nt: TGTGCCAGCAGTTTGGCCGGGAGGGCCACCAATGAGCAGTTCTTC; cdr3_aa: CASSLAGRATNEQFF
j_call: TRBJ2-3; clone_size: -; d_call: -; v_call: TRBV5-5; cdr3_nt: TGTGCCAGCAGCCGTGTATGGGGCACAGATACGCAGTATTTT; cdr3_aa: CASSRVWGTDTQYF
j_call: TRBJ2-1; clone_size: few; d_call: TRBD2; v_call: TRBV7-8; cdr3_nt: TGTGCCAGCAGCCGCCGCTTTGGGCTAGCGGACAATGAGCAGTTCTTC; cdr3_aa: CASSRRFGLADNEQFF
j_call: TRBJ2-1; clone_size: many; d_call: -; v_call: TRBV7-7; cdr3_nt: TGTGCCAGCAGCCCCGGGACGAGAAATGAGCAGTTCTTC; cdr3_aa: CASSPGTRNEQFF
j_call: TRBJ1-4; clone_size: -; d_call: -; v_call: TRBV18; cdr3_nt: TGTGCCAGCTCACCATATTCTTTCAAGGCAACTAATGAAAAACTGTTTTTT; cdr3_aa: CASSPYSFKATNEKLFF
j_call: TRBJ2-1; clone_size: few; d_call: TRBD2; v_call: TRBV20-1; cdr3_nt: TGCAGTGCTAGCCATGAAATAGCGGGAGAATCATATGAGCAGTTCTTC; cdr3_aa: CSASHEIAGESYEQFF
j_call: TRBJ1-5; clone_size: -; d_call: -; v_call: TRBV7-2; cdr3_nt: TGTGCCAGCAGCTCGAGAGACAGGAGCAATCAGCCCCAGCATTTT; cdr3_aa: CASSSRDRSNQPQHF
j_call: TRBJ1-1; clone_size: -; d_call: TRBD1; v_call: TRBV20-1; cdr3_nt: TGCAGTGCTAGAGATGGGACAGACAAAGCTTTCTTT; cdr3_aa: CSARDGTDKAFF
j_call: TRBJ1-1; clone_size: -; d_call: TRBD1; v_call: TRBV12-3/TRBV12-4; cdr3_nt: TGTGCCAGCAGACCACCGGGACAGGGGGCGAGGACTGAAGCTTTCTTT; cdr3_aa: CASRPPGQGARTEAFF
j_call: TRBJ1-1; clone_size: -; d_call: TRBD1; v_call: TRBV7-2; cdr3_nt: TGTGCCAGCAGCTTCCTCCCCAGGGGGCCCACTGAAGCTTTCTTT; cdr3_aa: CASSFLPRGPTEAFF
j_call: TRBJ2-1; clone_size: -; d_call: TRBD2; v_call: TRBV2; cdr3_nt: TGTGCCAGCAGGGCGGGGACTAGCGGGGGGCACAATGAGCAGTTCTTC; cdr3_aa: CASRAGTSGGHNEQFF
j_call: TRBJ2-5; clone_size: many; d_call: -; v_call: TRBV3-1; cdr3_nt: TGTGCCAGCAGCCTTTCGGGACACCAAGAGACCCAGTACTTC; cdr3_aa: CASSLSGHQETQYF
j_call: TRBJ2-2; clone_size: -; d_call: TRBD1; v_call: TRBV7-9; cdr3_nt: TGTGCCAGCAGCCGTACCGGGACAGTGAACACCGGGGAGCTGTTTTTT; cdr3_aa: CASSRTGTVNTGELFF
j_call: TRBJ1-3; clone_size: few; d_call: -; v_call: TRBV4-2; cdr3_nt: TGTGCCAGCAGCCAAGATATCGGACAAGGAGGAAACACCATATATTTT; cdr3_aa: CASSQDIGQGGNTIYF
j_call: TRBJ1-6; clone_size: -; d_call: -; v_call: TRBV28; cdr3_nt: TGTGCCAGCAGTATACCGGGGTTCGGGAATTCACCCCTCCACTTT; cdr3_aa: CASSIPGFGNSPLHF
j_call: TRBJ2-2; clone_size: few; d_call: TRBD1; v_call: TRBV3-1; cdr3_nt: TGTGCCAGCAGCCAAGAGGCAGGGGGCGCGAACACCGGGGAGCTGTTTTTT; cdr3_aa: CASSQEAGGANTGELFF
j_call: TRBJ1-1; clone_size: few; d_call: -; v_call: TRBV3-1; cdr3_nt: TGTGCCAGCAGCCAAGGGGCAGCATATGAAGCTTTCTTT; cdr3_aa: CASSQGAAYEAFF
j_call: TRBJ1-1; clone_size: few; d_call: -; v_call: TRBV5-1; cdr3_nt: TGCGCCAGCAGCCCCGGGGGAGCACTGAACACTGAAGCTTTCTTT; cdr3_aa: CASSPGGALNTEAFF
j_call: TRBJ2-6; clone_size: -; d_call: -; v_call: TRBV9; cdr3_nt: TGTGCCAGCAGCGTTGAGAATTCTGGGGCCAACGTCCTGACTTTC; cdr3_aa: CASSVENSGANVLTF
j_call: TRBJ2-5; clone_size: -; d_call: TRBD2; v_call: TRBV29-1; cdr3_nt: TGCAGCGTTTCTAGCGGGGGGCCTCTCCAAGAGACCCAGTACTTC; cdr3_aa: CSVSSGGPLQETQYF
j_call: TRBJ2-1; clone_size: -; d_call: TRBD2; v_call: TRBV29-1; cdr3_nt: TGCAGCGTTGAAGCAGCGGGAGCCCCCTACAATGAGCAGTTCTTC; cdr3_aa: CSVEAAGAPYNEQFF
j_call: TRBJ2-1; clone_size: few; d_call: -; v_call: TRBV12-3/TRBV12-4; cdr3_nt: TGTGCCAGCAGTTTAAGAATAACCACTAATGAGCAGTTCTTC; cdr3_aa: CASSLRITTNEQFF
j_call: TRBJ2-5; clone_size: -; d_call: TRBD1; v_call: TRBV9; cdr3_nt: TGTGCCAGCGGAAGACAGGGGCTTGAGACCCAGTACTTC; cdr3_aa: CASGRQGLETQYF
j_call: TRBJ2-1; clone_size: -; d_call: TRBD2; v_call: TRBV7-6; cdr3_nt: TGTGCCAGCAGCGCCCGACTAGCGGGGGGGAGTAGAGGCTCCTACAATGAGCAGTTCTTC; cdr3_aa: CASSARLAGGSRGSYNEQFF
j_call: TRBJ1-1; clone_size: -; d_call: -; v_call: TRBV29-1; cdr3_nt: TGCAGCGTCCGGCACAGAGAGAACACTGAAGCTTTCTTT; cdr3_aa: CSVRHRENTEAFF
j_call: TRBJ1-1; clone_size: -; d_call: -; v_call: TRBV20-1; cdr3_nt: TGCAGCGAGCTCAGAAACACTGAAGCTTTCTTT; cdr3_aa: CSELRNTEAFF
j_call: TRBJ2-3; clone_size: many; d_call: -; v_call: TRBV11-2; cdr3_nt: TGTGCCAGCACCCGGGGTGAGGGCGGGAGCACAGATACGCAGTATTTT; cdr3_aa: CASTRGEGGSTDTQYF
j_call: TRBJ2-2; clone_size: few; d_call: -; v_call: TRBV5-1; cdr3_nt: TGCGCCAGCAGCTTAGGGACCTACGGGAACACCGGGGAGCTGTTTTTT; cdr3_aa: CASSLGTYGNTGELFF